One sample yielded the 4 T cell receptor beta chains listed below, sequenced in a study of graft-versus-host responses after intestinal transplantation. Using immunoSEQ multiplex PCR, the repertoire was profiled, and TCRdb retains in-frame clones only, with some absent. Of 50,000 to 75,000 clones listed, approximately 94% are singletons. These receptors' antigens are unknown. Specimen: unstimulated CD4+ T cells sorted from spleen or lymph node cells, collected before transplant. The receptor set was obtained from a human donor who was the organ donor for an intestinal transplant.

The J gene is TRBJ1-1, the V gene TRBV6-1; D uncertain. With 8 bases removed from V and 0 bases from J, the gap between germline ends came to 13 bases. Germline V CDR1 and CDR2: MNHNS, SASEGT. The CDR3 is 14 residues long. DNA of the CDR3: TGTGCCAGCCGGGCAGGATTTATGAACACTGAAGCTTTCTTT. The encoded protein is CASRAGFMNTEAFF.

The chain links TRBV6-4 to TRBJ2-3, with 12 positions matching TRBD2. The CDR3 contains 16 residues. In germline, CDR1 is MRHNA, CDR2 SNTAGT. V shed 7 bases and J 5 bases; nucleotides not matched to a gene: 10. The CDR3 DNA sequence: TGTGCCAGCAAAGGAAGGCTAGCGGGGGGGTTAGATACGCAGTATTTT. Translation: CASKGRLAGGLDTQYF.

This chain links TRBV2 with TRBJ2-7; no reliable D call. V was pared by 5 bases and J by 3 bases, with 5 bases between. There are 11 residues in the CDR3. Germline CDR1 SNHLY, CDR2 FYNNEI. The CDR3: CASSRNYEQYF. CDR3 bases: TGTGCCAGCAGTCGGAACTACGAGCAGTACTTC.

The rearrangement uses TRBV4-1 and TRBJ2-5; D uncertain. The CDR3 consists of 15 residues. Per the germline V gene, CDR1 is MGHRA and CDR2 is YSYEKL. Trimming stripped 0 bases from V and 3 bases from J, with 11 bases between. The CDR3, as DNA: TGCGCCAGCAGCCAAGAGGGAATGGCGAAAGAGACCCAGTACTTC. Protein: CASSQEGMAKETQYF.